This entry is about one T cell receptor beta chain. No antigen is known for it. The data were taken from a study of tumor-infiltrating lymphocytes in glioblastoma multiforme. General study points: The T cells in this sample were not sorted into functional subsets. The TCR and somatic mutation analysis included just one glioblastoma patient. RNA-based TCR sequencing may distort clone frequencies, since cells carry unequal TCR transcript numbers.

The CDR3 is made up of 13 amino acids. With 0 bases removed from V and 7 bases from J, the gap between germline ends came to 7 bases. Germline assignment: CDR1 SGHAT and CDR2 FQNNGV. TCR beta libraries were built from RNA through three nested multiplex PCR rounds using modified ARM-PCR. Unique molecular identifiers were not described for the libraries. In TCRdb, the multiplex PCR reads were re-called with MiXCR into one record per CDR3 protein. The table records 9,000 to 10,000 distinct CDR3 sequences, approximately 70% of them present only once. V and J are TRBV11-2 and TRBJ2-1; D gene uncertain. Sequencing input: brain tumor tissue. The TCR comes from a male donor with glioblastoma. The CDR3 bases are TGTGCCAGCAGCTTAGAAAAGGGTAATGAGCAGTTCTTC. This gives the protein CASSLEKGNEQFF.